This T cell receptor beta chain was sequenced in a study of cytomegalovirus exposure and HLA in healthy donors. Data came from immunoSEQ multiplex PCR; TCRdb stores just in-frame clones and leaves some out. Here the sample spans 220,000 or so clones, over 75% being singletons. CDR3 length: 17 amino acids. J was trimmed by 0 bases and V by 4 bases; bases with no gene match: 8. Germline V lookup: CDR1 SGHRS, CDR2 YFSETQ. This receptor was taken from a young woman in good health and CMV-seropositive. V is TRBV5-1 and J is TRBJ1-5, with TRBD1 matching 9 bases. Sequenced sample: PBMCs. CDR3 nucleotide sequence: TGCGCCAGCAGCCTTGGGACAGGGCAGTATAGCAATCAGCCCCAGCATTTT. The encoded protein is CASSLGTGQYSNQPQHF.